The following is a T cell receptor beta chain sequence with its context. This sample stems from a study of blood T cell repertoires in COVID-19. Study at large: Acute and convalescent COVID-19 samples came from the United States, Italy and Spain. T cells, B-cell-depleted T cells, or PBMCs supplied cDNA or gDNA.

Authors' processing steps: Reference gene primer amplification yielded estimated nucleated cell counts. Assay used: immunoSEQ multiplex PCR; TCRdb lists only in-frame clones, some missing. V, J and clone size reflect that table, while D and trimming were determined from the DNA. The sample lists 100,000 to 150,000 clones; about four fifths were seen once. The CDR3 is 15 amino acids. Germline CDR1 SEHNR, CDR2 FQNEAQ (reference sequence). This sequence originates from a woman aged 45-65 years with acute or convalescent COVID-19. Sequenced: peripheral blood. V and J are TRBV7-9 and TRBJ1-1; 8 bases fit TRBD1. CDR3 loop: CATPWTGLMNTEAFF. CDR3 sequence (DNA): TGTGCGACACCCTGGACAGGGCTGATGAACACTGAAGCTTTCTTT.